The clone carrying this T cell receptor beta chain was picked up one time. The source of the sample is a study of blood T cell repertoires in COVID-19. TCRdb's copy holds only in-frame clones and misses some; the assay was immunoSEQ multiplex PCR. The sample comprises 250,000 to 300,000 clones, 81% of which are singletons, and just under 3% rests with the top ten. The length of the CDR3 is 14 residues. Germline CDR1 DFQATT, CDR2 SNEGSKA (reference sequence). With 3 bases clipped from V and 10 bases from J, the junction kept 12 bases outside the gene matches. Sample: peripheral blood. The receptor was derived from a woman in her fifties or sixties with active or convalescent COVID-19. The chain joins TRBV20-1 to TRBJ2-5; 9 bases map to TRBD1. The CDR3 spells CSASATGGKRLQYF. DNA for the CDR3: TGCAGTGCTAGTGCGACAGGGGGAAAAAGGCTCCAGTACTTC.